The next 26 T cell receptor beta chains were all read from a single sample in a study of blood T cell repertoires in COVID-19. The data were produced by immunoSEQ multiplex PCR, yet TCRdb's version contains in-frame clones alone and is incomplete. Found here are some 390,000 clones, 70% to 90% of them singletons; the top ten hold 3%. The sequenced sample consisted of peripheral blood. These receptors were collected from a human donor in a cohort sampled during active COVID-19.

The chain links TRBV30 to TRBJ1-3; the D is unclear. Germline CDR1 is GTSNPN and CDR2 is SVGIG (reference sequence). The V and J ends lost 7 bases and 0 bases respectively, with 7 bases between them. The CDR3 consists of 12 residues. The CDR3 here is CALRLSGNTIYF. CDR3 in DNA: TGTGCCTTAAGACTCTCTGGAAACACCATATATTTT.

The chain employs TRBV30 and TRBJ1-1; D is unresolved. The germline V gene encodes CDR1 GTSNPN and CDR2 SVGIG (reference sequence). The length of the CDR3 is 13 residues. Between the trimmed V and J ends, which lost 2 bases and 7 bases, there was a span of 14 bases. The CDR3 reads CAWSPRAQDEAFF. The CDR3 nucleotides read TGTGCCTGGAGTCCGAGGGCGCAGGATGAAGCTTTCTTT.

J is TRBJ2-5 and V is TRBV6-1, with 10 nucleotides matching TRBD1. Germline trimming cut 4 bases from V and 3 bases from J; bases unmatched to any gene: 8. CDR1 is MNHNS and CDR2 is SASEGT in the germline V gene. This CDR3 region has 16 residues. The CDR3, as DNA: TGTGCCAGCAGTGGGACAGGGGGAAGGGCAAAAGAGACCCAGTACTTC. Its protein product is CASSGTGGRAKETQYF.

CDR3 sequence reads: CASGIEHQPQHF. CDR3 bases: TGTGCTAGTGGGATAGAACATCAGCCCCAGCATTTT. The chain joins TRBV12-5 to TRBJ1-5; no reliable D call. The CDR3 has 12 residues. From germline, CDR1 is LGHNT and CDR2 FRNRAP. V was pared by 6 bases and J by 5 bases, with 8 bases between.

The chain employs TRBV5-1 and TRBJ2-3; 9 nucleotides align to TRBD1. V lost 4 bases and J lost 4; bases outside the gene matches: 4. From germline, CDR1 is SGHRS and CDR2 YFSETQ. The CDR3 contains 14 residues. CDR3: CASSIGTGSDTQYF. The CDR3 DNA sequence: TGCGCCAGCAGCATAGGGACAGGGTCAGATACGCAGTATTTT.

This rearrangement joins TRBV6-2 or TRBV6-3 to TRBJ2-7, with D maybe TRBD2 (6 bases). Trimming took 0 bases from V and 2 from J, leaving 8 bases between them. This CDR3 region has 14 residues. Germline lookup yields CDR1 MNHEY and CDR2 SVGEGT. Here the CDR3 reads CASSYSSGAYEQYF. As DNA, the CDR3 is TGTGCCAGCAGTTACTCTTCGGGAGCCTACGAGCAGTACTTC.

The CDR3 DNA reads as TGCGCCAGCAGCTTGAGGACAGGGATAACAGATACGCAGTATTTT. It codes for CASSLRTGITDTQYF. This sequence joins TRBV5-1 and TRBJ2-3; 8 nucleotides match TRBD1. There are 15 residues in the CDR3. The ends lost 1 base at V and 3 bases at J; junction bases unmatched: 4. The germline gives CDR1 SGHRS, CDR2 YFSETQ. Drawing the rest from reference TRBV5-1 and TRBJ2-3, the complete variable domain is KAGVTQTPRYLIKTRGQQVTLSCSPISGHRSVSWYQQTPGQGLQFLFEYFSETQRNKGNFPGRFSGRQFSNSRSEMNVSTLELGDSALYLCASSLRTGITDTQYFGPGTRLTVL.

The genes are TRBV7-9 and TRBJ2-3, with 7 bases identical to TRBD2. Germline loops: CDR1 SEHNR, CDR2 FQNEAQ (reference sequence). V trimming: 5 bases; J trimming: 1 base; junction bases outside the gene matches: 0. The CDR3 is made up of 13 amino acids. CDR3 region: CASSRGGTDTQYF. The CDR3 DNA sequence: TGTGCCAGCAGCCGGGGGGGCACAGATACGCAGTATTTT.

This clone was recorded a few times. The chain uses TRBV7-9 and TRBJ2-7, with 7 bases matching TRBD1. From germline, CDR1 is SEHNR and CDR2 FQNEAQ (reference sequence). The CDR3 extends over 15 amino acids. V was clipped by 7 bases and J by 0 bases; unmatched bases: 9. The CDR3 bases are TGTGCCAGCACCCTTACTGGGGACAGCTCCTACGAGCAGTACTTC. This encodes CASTLTGDSSYEQYF.

This clone was detected only a few times. The genes are TRBV7-2 and TRBJ1-5, with D perhaps matching TRBD1 (6 bases). The CDR3 runs 15 residues. Trimming removed 1 base at V and 5 bases at J, with 12 bases between. Germline-derived CDR1 and CDR2 are SGHTA and FQGNSA. The CDR3 protein is CASSLGGQMHQPQHF. The CDR3 DNA reads TGTGCCAGCAGCTTAGGAGGACAGATGCATCAGCCCCAGCATTTT.

The chain has TRBV6-5 and TRBJ2-3; 11 nucleotides line up with TRBD2. This CDR3 is 15 amino acids long. J gave up 2 bases and V 10 bases, and 8 bases lay outside the gene matches. The germline V gene has CDR1 MNHEY and CDR2 SVGAGI. CDR3 in amino acids: CATTSGRAHTDTQYF. DNA of the CDR3: TGTGCCACCACTAGCGGGAGAGCGCACACAGATACGCAGTATTTT.

CDR3 amino acids: CASKSDTDTQYF. For the CDR3, the DNA is TGTGCCAGCAAGAGCGACACAGATACGCAGTATTTT. V is TRBV2 and J is TRBJ2-3; no clear D gene. The CDR3 consists of 12 residues. V shed 7 bases and J shed 2 bases, with 7 bases lying between them. Germline V lookup: CDR1 SNHLY, CDR2 FYNNEI.

The J gene is TRBJ2-3, the V gene TRBV6-1; no clear D gene. The CDR3 is made up of 14 amino acids. V was shortened by 1 base and J by 2 bases, with 7 bases between the two germline ends. Per the germline V gene, CDR1 is MNHNS and CDR2 is SASEGT. This CDR3 is CASSEGHHTDTQYF. The CDR3 DNA follows: TGTGCCAGCAGTGAAGGACACCACACAGATACGCAGTATTTT.

CDR3 sequence (DNA): TGTGCCAGCAGCCTGGGGGGGGAGGGACCAACAGATACGCAGTATTTT. It codes for CASSLGGEGPTDTQYF. V is TRBV5-4 and J is TRBJ2-3, with TRBD2 matching over 7 bases. This CDR3 has 16 amino acids. CDR1 is SGHNT, CDR2 YYREEE, per germline (reference sequence). With 4 bases clipped from V and 3 bases from J, the junction kept 11 bases outside the gene matches. The full variable domain, its missing parts supplied by reference TRBV5-4 and TRBJ2-3, is ETGVTQSPTHLIKTRGQQVTLRCSSQSGHNTVSWYQQALGQGPQFIFQYYREEENGRGNFPPRFSGLQFPNYSSELNVNALELDDSALYLCASSLGGEGPTDTQYFGPGTRLTVL.

V and J are TRBV7-2 and TRBJ2-3, with TRBD2 matching 7 bases. This CDR3 region has 17 residues. Germline V gene sequence: CDR1 SGHTA, CDR2 FQGNSA. With 4 bases clipped from V and 6 bases from J, the junction kept 16 bases outside the gene matches. Written as DNA, the CDR3 is TGTGCCAGCAGCTACGGACAAGCGGGATCGGTTATGGATACGCAGTATTTT. Its translation: CASSYGQAGSVMDTQYF.

This clone was observed once. The chain recombines TRBV3-1 (or the pseudogene TRBV3-2) with TRBJ2-5; TRBD2 agrees at 7 bases. CDR3 length: 14 residues. The J segment lost 4 bases and the V segment lost 4 bases, leaving 6 bases of the junction unmatched. In germline, CDR1 is LGHDT, CDR2 YNNKEL (reference sequence). The CDR3 sequence is CASSPFWGGETQYF. The CDR3, as DNA: TGTGCCAGCAGCCCCTTTTGGGGGGGAGAGACCCAGTACTTC.

This clone has just one count. V and J are TRBV19 and TRBJ2-2, with 7 bases identical to TRBD2. J gave up 0 bases and V 7 bases, and 5 bases lay outside the gene matches. CDR3 size: 15 residues. Per germline, CDR1 LNHDA and CDR2 SQIVND (reference sequence). The CDR3 region has the DNA TGTGCCAGTACCCCACTAGCGTCGAACACCGGGGAGCTGTTTTTT. Translation: CASTPLASNTGELFF.

V usage is TRBV30 and J usage is TRBJ2-2; a weak D match, TRBD2 (5 bases). Trimming took 4 bases from V and 4 from J, leaving 22 bases between them. The length of the CDR3 is 17 residues. Germline V CDR1 and CDR2: GTSNPN, SVGIG (reference sequence). The CDR3 bases are TGTGCCTGGATCCCTCGCCCGGGAACCCCGGGCACCGGGGAGCTGTTTTTT. Translation gives CAWIPRPGTPGTGELFF. The variable domain in full, completed from reference TRBV30 and TRBJ2-2, reads SQTIHQWPATLVQPVGSPLSLECTVEGTSNPNLYWYRQAAGRGLQLLFYSVGIGQISSEVPQNLSASRPQDRQFILSSKKLLLSDSGFYLCAWIPRPGTPGTGELFFGEGSRLTVL.

This chain uses TRBV2 with TRBJ1-1, with no clear D. Trimming cost V 4 bases and J 6 bases, with 15 bases left between them. The germline V gene has CDR1 SNHLY and CDR2 FYNNEI. CDR3 length equals 14 residues. CDR3: CASSVGSLGAEAFF. CDR3 nucleotides: TGTGCCAGCAGTGTGGGGTCCCTCGGGGCTGAAGCTTTCTTT. Full variable domain (rest looked up from reference TRBV2 and TRBJ1-1): EPEVTQTPSHQVTQMGQEVILRCVPISNHLYFYWYRQILGQKVEFLVSFYNNEISEKSEIFDDQFSVERPDGSNFTLKIRSTKLEDSAMYFCASSVGSLGAEAFFGQGTRLTVV.

This clone has a handful of counts. The CDR3 region is CASSLGGDRAYEQYF. The CDR3 DNA reads TGTGCCAGCAGCCTCGGGGGAGACAGAGCCTACGAGCAGTACTTC. The genes are TRBV5-4 and TRBJ2-7; the D gene is possibly TRBD2 (6 bases). Trimming left V 4 bases short and J 2 bases short, with 16 bases between. The germline V gene has CDR1 SGHNT and CDR2 YYREEE (reference sequence). The CDR3 length is 15 residues.

CDR3 residues: CATSPRLGGTQYF. As DNA, the CDR3 is TGTGCCACCAGTCCCCGCCTGGGGGGGACCCAGTACTTC. The chain uses TRBV24-1 and TRBJ2-5, with D tentatively TRBD2 (6 bases). The CDR3 spans 13 residues. Germline CDR1 KGHDR, CDR2 SFDVKD. V was cut by 6 bases and J by 7 bases, with 14 bases left in between.

The J gene is TRBJ2-5, the V gene TRBV30; D unclear. The CDR3 has 13 amino acids. With 2 bases removed from V and 1 base from J, the gap between germline ends came to 8 bases. Germline V gene lookup returns CDR1 GTSNPN and CDR2 SVGIG (reference sequence). The CDR3 sequence is CAWSPAVQETQYF. The CDR3, as DNA: TGTGCCTGGAGTCCGGCGGTCCAAGAGACCCAGTACTTC.

The rearrangement links TRBV5-1 to TRBJ2-5, with D perhaps TRBD2 (5 bases). V lost 6 bases and J lost 1, with 10 bases in between. The CDR3 loop spans 13 amino acids. CDR1 is SGHRS and CDR2 is YFSETQ in the germline V gene. The CDR3 DNA follows: TGCGCCAGCACCTCGGGGAGCCAAGAGACCCAGTACTTC. Translating gives CASTSGSQETQYF.

This clone was observed a handful of times. V and J are TRBV4-2 and TRBJ2-1; 11 nucleotides align to TRBD2. After removal of 3 bases from V and 7 bases from J, the junction contained 8 bases not matched to a gene. This CDR3 is 16 amino acids long. CDR1 and CDR2 (germline): LGHNA, YNFKEQ. This CDR3 reads CASSHERLAGLNEQFF. CDR3 bases: TGTGCCAGCAGCCACGAACGACTAGCGGGGTTAAATGAGCAGTTCTTC.

This chain links TRBV28 with TRBJ1-3; D may be TRBD1 (5 bases). This CDR3 is built from 16 residues. Germline CDR1 MDHEN, CDR2 SYDVKM. The germline V and J ends were trimmed by 0 bases and 0 bases, with 9 bases remaining between them. Here the CDR3 reads CASSLWTEPSGNTIYF. CDR3 DNA sequence: TGTGCCAGCAGTTTATGGACAGAACCCTCTGGAAACACCATATATTTT.

The chain links TRBV20-1 to TRBJ2-7; 11 nucleotides agree with TRBD2. The CDR3 contains 16 residues. With V trimmed by 3 bases and J by 3 bases, 10 bases remained unmatched. Germline V gene sequence: CDR1 DFQATT, CDR2 SNEGSKA (reference sequence). The CDR3 bases are TGCAGTGCTAGTTACCCACTAGCGGGAGACTTCTACGAGCAGTACTTC. Its translation: CSASYPLAGDFYEQYF.